This TCR beta chain was captured in a study of blood T cell repertoires in COVID-19. Produced via immunoSEQ multiplex PCR; TCRdb's table is partial and in-frame only. Among 280,000 or so clones listed, around 88% were seen once. Per germline, CDR1 SQVTM and CDR2 ANQGSEA. This CDR3 is built from 13 residues. Trimming left V 3 bases short and J 1 base short, with 9 bases between. The TCR sequence derives from a woman aged 30 to 39 who had recovered from COVID-19. The chain uses TRBV29-1 and TRBJ2-5, with no clear D. The sample taken for sequencing was peripheral blood. The CDR3 region is CSVDLQIQETQYF. The DNA of the CDR3 is TGCAGCGTTGACCTACAGATCCAAGAGACCCAGTACTTC.